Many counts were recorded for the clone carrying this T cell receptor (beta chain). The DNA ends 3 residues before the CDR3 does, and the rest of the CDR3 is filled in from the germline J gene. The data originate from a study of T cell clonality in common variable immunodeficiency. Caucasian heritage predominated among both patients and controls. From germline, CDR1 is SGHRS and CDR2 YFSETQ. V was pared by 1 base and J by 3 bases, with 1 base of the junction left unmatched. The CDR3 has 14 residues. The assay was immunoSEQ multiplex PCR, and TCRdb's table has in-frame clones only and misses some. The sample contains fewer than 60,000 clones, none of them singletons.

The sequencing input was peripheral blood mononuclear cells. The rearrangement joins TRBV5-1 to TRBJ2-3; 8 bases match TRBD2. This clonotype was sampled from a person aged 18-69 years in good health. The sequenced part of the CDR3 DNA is TGCGCCAGCAGCTTGACTAGCGGAACAGATACG. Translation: CASSLTSGTDT. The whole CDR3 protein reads CASSLTSGTDTQYF.